This entry concerns a single T cell receptor (beta chain). Its antigen is still unknown. The data belong to a study of radiation and T cells in renal cell carcinoma. Study-wide background: Nephrectomy followed 15 Gy stereotactic body radiation by 4 weeks.

The assay was immunoSEQ multiplex PCR, and TCRdb's table has in-frame clones only and misses some. The profile shows about 95,000 clones, about 86% of them singletons. Looked up from germline, CDR1 is SGHNT and CDR2 is YYREEE (reference sequence). The CDR3 contains 11 residues. Trimming took off 2 bases at V and 13 bases at J, with 12 bases between the two ends. Noted time point: baseline pretreatment blood. Treatment denoted: 15 Gy SBRT to primary tumor, nephrectomy 4 weeks later. Blood was sampled at baseline, 2 weeks and 4 weeks after SBRT. Study-level findings and limits: From baseline, blood top tumor clonotypes peaked at 2 weeks post-radiation.

The sequences come from blood, collected from a patient whose treatment included radiotherapy and nephrectomy. The clonotype was recovered from a man aged 50 to 59 with renal cell carcinoma. The chain joins TRBV5-4 to TRBJ1-2; D call uncertain. The CDR3 DNA reads as TGTGCCAGCAGCTTAGAATCCAATTGCACCTTC. Translation: CASSLESNCTF.